A single sample gave rise to the 25 T cell receptor beta chains below, sequenced in a study of response to subunit inactivated influenza vaccine. TCRdb fed the RT-PCR reads into MiXCR, producing one record per CDR3 protein. This table has more than 400,000 distinct CDR3 sequences, 11% appearing once. Sequencing was performed on PBMCs from blood, taken 40 to 50 days after vaccination. The source is a man aged 50 or older who received an inactivated influenza vaccine.

This clonotype occurred a few times. The rearrangement uses TRBV7-2 and TRBJ2-1; TRBD1 aligns across 7 bases. The CDR3 contains 15 residues. The trim removed 2 bases at V and 8 bases at J, leaving 9 bases unmatched. Germline V gene sequence: CDR1 SGHTA, CDR2 FQGNSA. CDR3 region: CASSLSQGILHEQFF. The DNA for the CDR3 is TGTGCCAGCAGCTTATCACAGGGGATTTTGCATGAGCAGTTCTTC.

The genes are TRBV4-3 and TRBJ2-2; no clear D. This CDR3 spans 15 amino acids. In germline, CDR1 is LGHNA, CDR2 YSLEER. V dropped 0 bases and J dropped 1 base, with 6 bases sitting between them. The CDR3 is CASSQEVRNTGELFF. The CDR3 nucleotides read TGCGCCAGCAGCCAAGAGGTGAGGAACACCGGGGAGCTGTTTTTT.

The rearrangement joins TRBV10-2 to TRBJ2-1, with TRBD1 identical over 9 bases. The CDR3 totals 16 residues. Germline CDR1 reads WSHSY; CDR2 reads SAAADI. V lost 6 bases, J lost 5 bases, and 11 bases stayed unmatched. This CDR3 reads CASRKYRGRENNEQFF. In DNA form, the CDR3 reads TGCGCCAGCAGGAAATACAGGGGGCGCGAGAACAATGAGCAGTTCTTC.

This clonotype was observed a handful of times. The chain links TRBV15 to TRBJ2-1; 9 bases align to TRBD2. The CDR3 extends over 15 amino acids. Trimming at V came to 3 bases and at J to 7 bases, leaving 7 bases not matched to a gene. CDR1 is LNHNV, CDR2 YYDKDF, per germline (reference sequence). DNA for the CDR3: TGTGCCACCAGCAGCCCCGGGACTAGCAATAATGAGCAGTTCTTC. It translates to CATSSPGTSNNEQFF.

V gene TRBV4-3 combines with J gene TRBJ2-4; D possibly matches TRBD1 or TRBD2 (5 bases each). V lost 0 bases and J 0 bases, leaving 15 bases between the germline ends. Germline CDR1 and CDR2: LGHNA and YSLEER. This CDR3 has 18 residues. The CDR3 here is CASSQDPTRGVAKNIQYF. CDR3 nucleotides: TGCGCCAGCAGCCAAGACCCTACAAGAGGGGTAGCCAAAAACATTCAGTACTTC.

This clonotype occurred a few times. The rearrangement links TRBV10-1 to TRBJ2-2; 10 bases match TRBD2. V dropped 0 bases and J dropped 4; count of bases not matched to a gene: 14. The CDR3 totals 20 residues. From germline, CDR1 is WNHNN and CDR2 SYGVQD (reference sequence). In nucleotides, the CDR3 is TGCGCCAGCAGTGAGTCGGGCTGGGAAACTAGCGGGGTTCCCACCGGGGAGCTGTTTTTT. Its translation: CASSESGWETSGVPTGELFF.

The V call is TRBV5-1, the J call TRBJ2-5, with D perhaps being TRBD1 or TRBD2 (5 bases each). The V and J ends lost 4 bases and 2 bases respectively, with 15 bases between them. Germline V CDR1 and CDR2: SGHRS, YFSETQ. The CDR3 spans 15 residues. CDR3 amino acids: CASSPIPGPQETQYF. CDR3 sequence (DNA): TGCGCCAGCAGCCCAATACCGGGACCACAAGAGACCCAGTACTTC.

The rearrangement links TRBV20-1 to TRBJ1-6, with D unclear. V gave up 0 bases and J gave up 5 bases, with 8 bases separating them. Germline CDR1 reads DFQATT; CDR2 reads SNEGSKA (reference sequence). The CDR3 is 14 residues long. CDR3: CSAREPVHNSPLHF. The CDR3 DNA sequence: TGCAGTGCTAGAGAACCCGTTCATAATTCACCCCTCCACTTT.

This clonotype was found a few times. The rearrangement joins TRBV11-2 to TRBJ2-5; 12 bases agree with TRBD2. CDR3 length: 16 amino acids. Germline V gives CDR1 SGHAT, CDR2 FQNNGV. The V gene end was trimmed by 2 bases and the J gene end by 7 bases; junction bases not matched to a gene: 8. The DNA for the CDR3 is TGTGCCAGCAGCTTAACTAGCGGGGGGCCCTGGAGGACCCAGTACTTC. Its translation: CASSLTSGGPWRTQYF.

This clonotype was detected many times. The chain links TRBV3-1 to TRBJ1-1; TRBD1 might be the D (6 bases). Trimming took off 7 bases at V and 1 base at J, with 13 bases between the two ends. The length of the CDR3 is 14 residues. CDR1 and CDR2 (germline): LGHDT, YNNKEL (reference sequence). Here the CDR3 DNA reads TGTGCCAGCACCTTAGGACAGACGAACACTGAAGCTTTCTTT. Its protein is CASTLGQTNTEAFF. The full variable domain, completed using reference TRBV3-1 and TRBJ1-1, is DTAVSQTPKYLVTQMGNDKSIKCEQNLGHDTMYWYKQDSKKFLKIMFSYNNKELIINETVPNRFSPKSPDKAHLNLHINSLELGDSAVYFCASTLGQTNTEAFFGQGTRLTVV.

The chain recombines TRBV6-5 with TRBJ2-1; 15 nucleotides agree with TRBD2. This CDR3 is 19 amino acids long. V was clipped by 2 bases and J by 1 base; unmatched bases: 6. Germline V lookup: CDR1 MNHEY, CDR2 SVGAGI. This chain's CDR3 is CASSYGTSGRTPSYNEQFF. DNA for the CDR3: TGTGCCAGCAGTTACGGGACTAGCGGGAGGACCCCTTCCTACAATGAGCAGTTCTTC.

The sample holds many counts of this clonotype. The chain is built from TRBV4-3 and TRBJ1-2; tentatively, D is TRBD1 (5 bases). CDR1 is LGHNA and CDR2 is YSLEER in the germline V gene. This CDR3 has 15 amino acids. The germline V and J ends were trimmed by 2 bases and 6 bases, with 16 bases remaining between them. CDR3 in amino acids: CASSQLGTAGDGYTF. The CDR3, as DNA: TGCGCCAGCAGCCAACTGGGGACCGCGGGTGATGGCTACACCTTC.

The chain has TRBV6-1 and TRBJ2-7; 10 bases fit TRBD1. J was trimmed by 2 bases and V by 6 bases; bases with no gene match: 7. CDR3 size: 15 residues. Germline CDR1 and CDR2: MNHNS and SASEGT. The chain's CDR3 is CASREGQGQTYEQYF. CDR3 sequence (DNA): TGTGCCAGCAGGGAGGGACAGGGGCAGACCTACGAGCAGTACTTC.

This clonotype was recorded many times. This chain uses TRBV12-3 or TRBV12-4 with TRBJ2-1, with 8 bases identical to TRBD2. Germline trimming cut 6 bases from V and 4 bases from J; bases unmatched to any gene: 5. This CDR3 region has 14 residues. The CDR3 DNA follows: TGTGCCAGCAGCAGCGGGAGAGGATACAATGAGCAGTTCTTC. Its protein product is CASSSGRGYNEQFF.

This clonotype was seen ten or more times. The V call is TRBV12-3 or TRBV12-4, the J call TRBJ2-1, with a possible D match to TRBD2 (6 bases). CDR3 length: 15 residues. Trimming left V 2 bases short and J 8 bases short, with 16 bases between. CDR3 DNA: TGTGCCAGCAGTTTAAGGTCGGGGAGGCGGGATGAGCAGTTCTTC. It specifies CASSLRSGRRDEQFF.

The chain joins TRBV20-1 to TRBJ2-5; 7 nucleotides match TRBD2. Looked up from germline, CDR1 is DFQATT and CDR2 is SNEGSKA (reference sequence). Trimming cost V 8 bases and J 2 bases; bases outside gene matches: 5. The CDR3 extends over 12 amino acids. CDR3 region: CSPRGEQETQYF. The CDR3 DNA follows: TGCAGTCCTCGGGGGGAACAAGAGACCCAGTACTTC.

The chain carries TRBV11-2 and TRBJ2-7; D perhaps matches TRBD2 (5 bases). Trimming stripped 5 bases from V and 4 bases from J, with 9 bases between. This CDR3 is 12 amino acids long. Germline assignment: CDR1 SGHAT and CDR2 FQNNGV. CDR3 nucleotides: TGTGCCAGCAGCATCACTAGTTACGAGCAGTACTTC. Protein product: CASSITSYEQYF.

This clonotype was found many times. The rearrangement links TRBV7-9 to TRBJ2-7; D is perhaps TRBD2 (6 bases). This CDR3 contains 16 residues. CDR1 and CDR2 (germline): SEHNR, FQNEAQ (reference sequence). V lost 5 bases to trimming and J lost 0 bases, with 17 bases between them. CDR3: CASSRLASDTSYEQYF. The CDR3 DNA sequence: TGTGCCAGCAGCCGTCTAGCGAGTGACACCTCCTACGAGCAGTACTTC.

V is TRBV10-3 and J is TRBJ1-1; TRBD1 aligns across 9 bases. Germline trimming cut 9 bases from V and 1 base from J; bases unmatched to any gene: 3. The CDR3 contains 13 residues. CDR1 and CDR2 (germline): ENHRY, SYGVKD. The CDR3: CAIQGAGNTEAFF. The CDR3 bases are TGTGCCATACAGGGGGCTGGGAACACTGAAGCTTTCTTT.

The CDR3 region has the DNA TGTGCCAGCAGCTACACCCAGGGACACCTGAACACTGAAGCTTTCTTT. This encodes CASSYTQGHLNTEAFF. J is TRBJ1-1 and V is TRBV6-2 or TRBV6-3; possibly TRBD1 for D (6 bases). Trimming took 6 bases from V and 0 from J, leaving 17 bases between them. From germline, CDR1 is MNHEY and CDR2 SVGEGT. CDR3 size: 16 residues.

In this sample, this clonotype turned up many times. The chain recombines TRBV10-3 with TRBJ2-7, with 7 bases fitting TRBD1. In germline, CDR1 is ENHRY, CDR2 SYGVKD. The CDR3 extends over 15 amino acids. Trimming removed 10 bases from V and 0 bases from J; junction bases left unmatched: 12. CDR3 nucleotides: TGTGCCACCCCACGGAACAGGGGCCGCTCCTACGAGCAGTACTTC. Protein sequence: CATPRNRGRSYEQYF.

This chain joins TRBV10-3 and TRBJ1-6; D call uncertain. The V end lost 4 bases, the J end lost 0 bases, and 13 bases lay between the germline ends. CDR3 length: 17 residues. From germline, CDR1 is ENHRY and CDR2 SYGVKD. The CDR3 sequence is CAISVRFSSSYNSPLHF. The CDR3, as DNA: TGTGCCATCAGTGTCCGGTTCTCAAGCTCCTATAATTCACCCCTCCACTTT.

V usage is TRBV19 and J usage is TRBJ1-5; D uncertain. Germline V gene lookup returns CDR1 LNHDA and CDR2 SQIVND (reference sequence). CDR3 length: 17 residues. V lost 4 bases to trimming and J lost 0 bases, with 16 bases between them. CDR3 protein: CASSKRWSVGSNQPQHF. In DNA form, the CDR3 reads TGTGCCAGTAGTAAGAGGTGGTCAGTGGGTAGCAATCAGCCCCAGCATTTT.

This clonotype has just a few counts. This chain links TRBV9 with TRBJ2-1, with a possible D match to TRBD2 (6 bases). The V and J ends lost 5 bases and 0 bases respectively, with 12 bases between them. The CDR3 runs 15 residues. Germline V gene data show CDR1 as SGDLS and CDR2 as YYNGEE. The CDR3 DNA follows: TGTGCCAGCAGGGCGGGGTCCAGCTCCTACAATGAGCAGTTCTTC. Protein: CASRAGSSSYNEQFF.

This clonotype was observed at least ten times. The chain has TRBV29-1 and TRBJ2-7, with TRBD2 matching 7 bases. CDR3 size: 13 residues. With 4 bases clipped from V and 2 bases from J, the junction kept 5 bases outside the gene matches. Germline CDR1 and CDR2: SQVTM and ANQGSEA. CDR3 sequence (DNA): TGCAGCGTTGCTGCGGGAGAGACCTACGAGCAGTACTTC. Translating it yields CSVAAGETYEQYF.